The T cell receptor beta chain described here comes from a study of post-analysis software for immune sequencing data. General study findings and limits: Patients had higher frequencies than controls of four to six TRBV segments, including TRBV5-6, TRBV5-1 and TRBV20-1.

Unique molecular identifiers featured in each of the TCR beta cDNA libraries. TCRdb reprocessed the PCR reads via MiXCR and lists one record per CDR3 protein. Of hundreds of thousands of distinct CDR3 sequences listed, 25% to 30% were seen once; the top ten hold roughly 0.57%. A word on this clonotype: Its cognate antigen is unknown.

The CDR3 runs to 13 residues. Germline-derived CDR1 and CDR2 are SNHLY and FYNNEI. The ends were cut back, 3 bases at V and 3 bases at J, with 8 bases in the middle. This receptor was obtained from a girl aged 10 to 17 with multiple sclerosis. Source material: blood. The chain employs TRBV2 and TRBJ1-2; no definite D call. CDR3 sequence reads: CASSEGRDYGYTF. CDR3 in DNA: TGTGCCAGCAGTGAGGGCAGAGACTATGGCTACACCTTC.